Listed below are T cell receptor beta chains from one sample, sequenced in a study of blood T cell repertoires in COVID-19. TCRdb's table, derived via immunoSEQ multiplex PCR, lists solely in-frame clones and lacks some. In the table there are 250,000 to 300,000 clones, 65% to 90% of which are singletons. The material sequenced was PBMCs or T cells enriched from blood (not recorded which). All receptors derive from a man between 18 and 35 years old who had recovered from COVID-19. The CDR3 runs from the conserved cysteine through the conserved F or W. The order of the fields is clone size, V gene, J gene, CDR3 protein. Only part of the rows carry a size: once, few, many, or a class if the clone is expanded.

abundance: NA
v_gene: TRBV5-1
j_gene: TRBJ1-1
CDR3aa: CASSLAGTSNTEAFF

abundance: once
v_gene: TRBV7-9
j_gene: TRBJ1-1
CDR3aa: CASSLAFALTEAFF

abundance: NA
v_gene: TRBV28
j_gene: TRBJ1-2
CDR3aa: CASRDRGQVYGYTF

abundance: NA
v_gene: TRBV7-2
j_gene: TRBJ1-2
CDR3aa: CASSSQAGDGYTF

abundance: NA
v_gene: TRBV27
j_gene: TRBJ2-5
CDR3aa: CASSLSGMNQETQYF

abundance: NA
v_gene: TRBV5-1
j_gene: TRBJ2-1
CDR3aa: CASSSHTPGQGVGFYNEQFF

abundance: NA
v_gene: TRBV27
j_gene: TRBJ2-7
CDR3aa: CASSFLGLVGEQYF

abundance: NA
v_gene: TRBV6-4
j_gene: TRBJ2-3
CDR3aa: CASSPTSGRADTQYF

abundance: NA
v_gene: TRBV5-1
j_gene: TRBJ1-1
CDR3aa: CASSWANKNTEAFF

abundance: NA
v_gene: TRBV27
j_gene: TRBJ1-5
CDR3aa: CASSLRGGRNQPQHF

abundance: NA
v_gene: TRBV11-1
j_gene: TRBJ2-7
CDR3aa: CASSLYGTSGSYEQYF

abundance: NA
v_gene: TRBV3-1/TRBV3-2
j_gene: TRBJ2-1
CDR3aa: CASSQLWANEQFF

abundance: NA
v_gene: TRBV9
j_gene: TRBJ2-3
CDR3aa: CASSDHGQDLFNTQYF

abundance: NA
v_gene: TRBV19
j_gene: TRBJ1-2
CDR3aa: CASSIERQSNYGYTF

abundance: NA
v_gene: TRBV19
j_gene: TRBJ1-2
CDR3aa: CASSTDRGRNYGYTF

abundance: NA
v_gene: TRBV6-5
j_gene: TRBJ1-2
CDR3aa: CASSYTRTGDGYGYTF

abundance: NA
v_gene: TRBV5-6
j_gene: TRBJ2-7
CDR3aa: CASSFSREGQYF

abundance: NA
v_gene: TRBV2
j_gene: TRBJ2-3
CDR3aa: CASSLVVDTQYF

abundance: NA
v_gene: TRBV5-8
j_gene: TRBJ2-3
CDR3aa: CASSLGTGKTDTQYF

abundance: NA
v_gene: TRBV18
j_gene: TRBJ2-5
CDR3aa: CASSPRQGVLQEETQYF

abundance: NA
v_gene: TRBV11-2
j_gene: TRBJ1-2
CDR3aa: CASSSGQGANYGYTF

abundance: NA
v_gene: TRBV7-8
j_gene: TRBJ2-1
CDR3aa: CASSETGNSYNEQFF

abundance: once
v_gene: TRBV11-2
j_gene: TRBJ2-2
CDR3aa: CASSLPSENTGELFF

abundance: NA
v_gene: TRBV6-4
j_gene: TRBJ1-4
CDR3aa: CASSEQGSEKLFF